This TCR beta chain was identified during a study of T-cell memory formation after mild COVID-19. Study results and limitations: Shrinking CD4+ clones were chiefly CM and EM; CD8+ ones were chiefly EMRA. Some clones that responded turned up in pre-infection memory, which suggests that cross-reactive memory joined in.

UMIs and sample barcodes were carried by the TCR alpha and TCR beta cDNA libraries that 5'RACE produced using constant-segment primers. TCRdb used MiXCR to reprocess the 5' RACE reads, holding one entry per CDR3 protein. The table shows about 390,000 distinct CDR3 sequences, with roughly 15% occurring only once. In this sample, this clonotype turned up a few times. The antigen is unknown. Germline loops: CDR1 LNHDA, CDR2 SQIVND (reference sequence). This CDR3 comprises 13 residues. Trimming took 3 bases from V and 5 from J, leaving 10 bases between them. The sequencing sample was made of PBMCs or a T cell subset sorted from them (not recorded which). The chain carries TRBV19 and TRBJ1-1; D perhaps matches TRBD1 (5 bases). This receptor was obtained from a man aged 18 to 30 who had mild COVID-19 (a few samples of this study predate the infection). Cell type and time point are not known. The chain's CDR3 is CASSMLRDTEAFF. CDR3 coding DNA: TGTGCCAGTAGTATGCTCAGGGATACTGAAGCTTTCTTT.